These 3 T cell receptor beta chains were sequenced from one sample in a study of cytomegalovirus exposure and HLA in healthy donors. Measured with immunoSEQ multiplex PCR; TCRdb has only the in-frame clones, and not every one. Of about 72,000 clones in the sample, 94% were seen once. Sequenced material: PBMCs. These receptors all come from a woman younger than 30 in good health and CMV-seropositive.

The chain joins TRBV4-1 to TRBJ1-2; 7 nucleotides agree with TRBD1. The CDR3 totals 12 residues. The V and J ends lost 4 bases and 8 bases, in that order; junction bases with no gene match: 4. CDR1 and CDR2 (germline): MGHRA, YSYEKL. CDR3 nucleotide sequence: TGCGCCAGCAGCCCCTTGACAGGGGGCTACACCTTC. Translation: CASSPLTGGYTF.

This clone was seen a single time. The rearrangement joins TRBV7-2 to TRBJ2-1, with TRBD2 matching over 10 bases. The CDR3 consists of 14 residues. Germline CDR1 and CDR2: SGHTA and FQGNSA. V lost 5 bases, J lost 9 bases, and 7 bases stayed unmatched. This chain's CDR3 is CASSTSGVGGEQFF. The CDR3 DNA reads TGTGCCAGCAGCACTAGCGGGGTTGGGGGTGAGCAGTTCTTC.

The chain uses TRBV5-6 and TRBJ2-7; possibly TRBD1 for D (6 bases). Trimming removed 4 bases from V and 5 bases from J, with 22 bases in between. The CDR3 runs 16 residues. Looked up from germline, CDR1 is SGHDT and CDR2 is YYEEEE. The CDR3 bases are TGTGCCAGCAGCCCGGACACAGGGAATAACGGGCACGAGCAGTACTTC. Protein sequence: CASSPDTGNNGHEQYF.